The next 26 T cell receptor beta chains were all read from a single sample in a study of monozygotic twins with inflammatory bowel disease. Following a re-call of the 5' RACE reads, TCRdb has one entry per CDR3 protein and lacks DNA. This table holds some 150,000 distinct CDR3 sequences. Sequencing was performed on blood. The receptors derive from a human donor with ulcerative colitis or Crohn's disease, or a healthy co-twin of an affected twin (not recorded which).

The rearrangement joins TRBV19 to TRBJ2-7; TCRdb's D gene call, TRBD2, goes unchecked for lack of DNA. From germline, CDR1 is LNHDA and CDR2 SQIVND (reference sequence). The CDR3 loop spans 14 amino acids. CDR3 region: CASSIFGGDYEQYF.

The chain carries TRBV29-1 and TRBJ2-1; TCRdb indicates TRBD1, and absent DNA this call remains unverified. CDR3 length equals 13 residues. From germline, CDR1 is SQVTM and CDR2 ANQGSEA. The CDR3 protein is CSVETTGRNEQFF.

The chain is built from TRBV29-1 and TRBJ2-3. Germline-derived CDR1 and CDR2 are SQVTM and ANQGSEA. The CDR3 spans 13 residues. CDR3 loop: CSVGLARTDTQYF.

The chain links TRBV20-1 to TRBJ2-2; TCRdb outputs TRBD2, but without DNA this stays unchecked. Germline CDR1 and CDR2: DFQATT and SNEGSKA (reference sequence). This CDR3 contains 15 residues. CDR3 protein: CSARRASGITGELFF.

The chain joins TRBV3-1 to TRBJ1-1. Germline CDR1 reads LGHDT; CDR2 reads YNNKEL (reference sequence). The CDR3 is 14 residues long. The CDR3 loop is CASSLGKVNTEAFF.

The chain uses TRBV20-1 and TRBJ2-2; TCRdb calls TRBD2, which cannot be checked without DNA. From germline, CDR1 is DFQATT and CDR2 SNEGSKA (reference sequence). The CDR3 has 20 residues. CDR3: CSAIPRGPTSGRAHTGELFF.

The chain carries TRBV24-1 and TRBJ2-1; TCRdb's assignment of TRBD1 cannot be checked, as there is no DNA. This CDR3 region has 14 residues. Germline-derived CDR1 and CDR2 are KGHDR and SFDVKD. The CDR3 loop is CATSDPTGTNEQFF.

The chain joins TRBV5-6 to TRBJ2-3; TCRdb's D call, TRBD2, is unchecked because there is no DNA. The germline V gene encodes CDR1 SGHDT and CDR2 YYEEEE. This CDR3 is built from 16 residues. The CDR3 region is CASSFARGGRTDTQYF.

The chain carries TRBV5-5 and TRBJ2-7. From germline, CDR1 is SGHKS and CDR2 YYEKEE (reference sequence). CDR3 size: 13 residues. The CDR3 sequence: CASSYPGDYEQYF.

The rearrangement links TRBV5-1 to TRBJ2-4; TCRdb's D gene call, TRBD1, goes unchecked for lack of DNA. Germline loops: CDR1 SGHRS, CDR2 YFSETQ. This CDR3 has 11 amino acids. The CDR3 here is CASSLGTIQYF.

The chain combines TRBV6-5 with TRBJ1-1; without DNA, the TCRdb call of TRBD1 cannot be checked. Germline V CDR1 and CDR2: MNHEY, SVGAGI. CDR3 size: 13 residues. The CDR3: CASLSPGTTEAFF.

The rearrangement uses TRBV7-6 and TRBJ2-1; TCRdb indicates TRBD2, and absent DNA this call remains unverified. The germline gives CDR1 SGHVS, CDR2 FNYEAQ. The CDR3 spans 18 residues. The CDR3 sequence: CASSLRAGARSDYNEQFF.

The chain links TRBV4-1 to TRBJ2-7; the D call of TRBD1 rests on TCRdb alone, since no DNA is present to check it. Germline V CDR1 and CDR2: MGHRA, YSYEKL. The CDR3 contains 14 residues. The CDR3 protein is CASSQGGSSYEQYF.

This rearrangement joins TRBV20-1 to TRBJ2-1; as DNA is missing, the TRBD1 call by TCRdb cannot be tested. Germline CDR1 reads DFQATT; CDR2 reads SNEGSKA (reference sequence). CDR3 length: 15 amino acids. CDR3 sequence: CSTGLGGLNYNEQFF.

This chain connects TRBV20-1 to TRBJ1-1. CDR3 size: 11 residues. Per the germline V gene, CDR1 is DFQATT and CDR2 is SNEGSKA (reference sequence). The CDR3 sequence: CSARSRSEAFF.

The V and J genes are TRBV6-1 and TRBJ1-4. CDR1 is MNHNS, CDR2 SASEGT, per germline. This CDR3 has 15 amino acids. CDR3 sequence: CASSGTEGRNEKLFF.

The chain carries TRBV5-1 and TRBJ2-5; checking the TCRdb D call of TRBD1 is not possible without DNA. The CDR3 runs 14 residues. From germline, CDR1 is SGHRS and CDR2 YFSETQ. The CDR3 here is CASRGGKYQEAQYF.

The CDR3 reads CASSPVRGRAENEQFF. The rearrangement links TRBV5-1 to TRBJ2-1; TCRdb calls TRBD2, which cannot be checked without DNA. The CDR3 totals 16 residues. Germline assignment: CDR1 SGHRS and CDR2 YFSETQ.

CDR3 protein: CASSYSRRSTGAHEQFF. This sequence joins TRBV6-5 and TRBJ2-1; TCRdb's D call, TRBD2, is unchecked because there is no DNA. In germline, CDR1 is MNHEY, CDR2 SVGAGI. The CDR3 is 17 amino acids.

V is TRBV12-3 or TRBV12-4 and J is TRBJ2-7; as DNA is missing, the TRBD1 call by TCRdb cannot be tested. CDR3 length equals 14 residues. The CDR3 sequence: CASRRTGRTYEQYF.

This chain links TRBV14 with TRBJ2-7; TCRdb's D call of TRBD2 is untestable without DNA. From germline, CDR1 is SGHDN and CDR2 FVKESK. The length of the CDR3 is 15 residues. The CDR3 spells CASSYYGTSGYEQYF.

The chain uses TRBV10-3 and TRBJ2-5; without DNA, the TCRdb call of TRBD1 cannot be checked. The CDR3 is made up of 15 amino acids. The germline CDR1 and CDR2 sequences are ENHRY and SYGVKD. CDR3 protein: CAISDSRGIQETQYF.

The chain's CDR3 is CASGARTAYEQYF. This rearrangement joins TRBV27 to TRBJ2-7; TCRdb returns TRBD1, unconfirmable since there is no DNA. The CDR3 consists of 13 residues. In germline, CDR1 is MNHEY, CDR2 SMNVEV (reference sequence).

The chain has TRBV13 and TRBJ2-3; with no DNA, the TCRdb D assignment of TRBD2 cannot be verified. CDR3 size: 15 residues. Germline V gene data show CDR1 as PRHDT and CDR2 as FYEKMQ (reference sequence). The CDR3 reads CASSTRLAHTDTQYF.

This CDR3 reads CASSQSGLNTEAFF. The genes are TRBV3-1 and TRBJ1-1. CDR1 is LGHDT and CDR2 is YNNKEL in the germline V gene (reference sequence). The CDR3 length is 14 residues.

The chain recombines TRBV30 with TRBJ1-5; the TCRdb D gene call, TRBD1, has no DNA to confirm it. The CDR3 totals 16 residues. The V gene's germline CDR1 is GTSNPN and CDR2 SVGIG (reference sequence). The CDR3 is CAWSTSRVIHNQPQHF.